These 20 T cell receptor beta chains were sequenced from one sample in a study of cytomegalovirus exposure and HLA in healthy donors. Primers for the PCR totalled 60 Vbeta and 13 Jbeta. Sequenced by immunoSEQ multiplex PCR; TCRdb stores in-frame clones only, minus some. The sample shows 150,000 to 200,000 clones, approximately 82% of them seen only once. Sequenced input: PBMCs. These receptors originate from a young woman in good health and CMV-seropositive.

The chain couples TRBV5-8 to TRBJ1-5; D is ambiguous. This CDR3 region has 13 residues. CDR1 and CDR2 (germline): SGHTS, YDEGEE. Trimming left V 3 bases short and J 2 bases short, with 6 bases between. For the CDR3, the DNA is TGTGCCAGCAGCTCCTTCGGCAATCAGCCCCAGCATTTT. Its protein product is CASSSFGNQPQHF.

V gene TRBV4-2 combines with J gene TRBJ1-2; D remains unclear. The length of the CDR3 is 15 residues. Germline lookup yields CDR1 LGHNA and CDR2 YNFKEQ. V was pared by 2 bases and J by 0 bases, with 10 bases between. CDR3 nucleotides: TGTGCCAGCAGCCAATGGACGGACTCTAACTATGGCTACACCTTC. As protein: CASSQWTDSNYGYTF.

This clone was observed once. CDR3 sequence: CASSLLGPYNEQFF. The CDR3 bases are TGTGCCAGCAGCTTATTGGGGCCCTACAATGAGCAGTTCTTC. The chain joins TRBV5-5 to TRBJ2-1, with D perhaps TRBD1 (5 bases). Trimming left V 2 bases short and J 2 bases short, with 8 bases between. CDR3 size: 14 residues. The V gene's germline CDR1 is SGHKS and CDR2 YYEKEE (reference sequence).

This chain links TRBV7-2 with TRBJ2-7; tentatively, D is TRBD1 (6 bases). The V gene's germline CDR1 is SGHTA and CDR2 FQGNSA. Trimming removed 5 bases from V and 4 bases from J, with 12 bases in between. CDR3 length: 13 amino acids. The CDR3 region has the DNA TGTGCCAGCAGCCCACGGACAGATTACGAGCAGTACGTC. It codes for CASSPRTDYEQYV.

The chain links TRBV6-5 to TRBJ2-3; 9 bases line up with TRBD2. V was pared by 8 bases and J by 1 base, with 4 bases of the junction left unmatched. The CDR3 is 14 residues long. Looked up from germline, CDR1 is MNHEY and CDR2 is SVGAGI. The DNA for the CDR3 is TGTGCCAGCCGACTAGCGGAACGCACAGATACGCAGTATTTT. This translates into CASRLAERTDTQYF.

The V and J genes are TRBV9 and TRBJ2-3; 7 bases map to TRBD2. V lost 0 bases to trimming and J lost 4 bases; unmatched junction nucleotides: 17. This CDR3 region has 19 residues. Per the germline V gene, CDR1 is SGDLS and CDR2 is YYNGEE. CDR3: CASSVARGREVHLADTQYF. The DNA for the CDR3 is TGTGCCAGCAGCGTAGCCCGCGGTCGGGAGGTACATCTTGCAGATACGCAGTATTTT.

The chain uses TRBV7-9 and TRBJ1-1; TRBD1 agrees at 8 bases. CDR3 length: 14 residues. CDR1 and CDR2 from the germline V gene are SEHNR and FQNEAQ (reference sequence). J gave up 2 bases and V 3 bases, and 2 bases lay outside the gene matches. CDR3 sequence (DNA): TGTGCCAGCAGCTTGGGACAGGTTAACACTGAAGCTTTCTTT. Translated: CASSLGQVNTEAFF.

A note on this clone: This specimen includes other DNA sequences encoding the same CDR3. The chain recombines TRBV6-4 with TRBJ2-3; tentatively, D is TRBD2 (7 bases). V was pared by 3 bases and J by 2 bases, with 9 bases between. The germline V gene encodes CDR1 MRHNA and CDR2 SNTAGT. The CDR3 length is 14 residues. The DNA of the CDR3 is TGTGCCAGCAGTGAAGGGGGGGCCACAGATACGCAGTATTTT. Its translation: CASSEGGATDTQYF.

In this sample, this clone turned up a few times. The chain joins TRBV5-1 to TRBJ1-6, with a possible D match to TRBD1 (5 bases). Looked up from germline, CDR1 is SGHRS and CDR2 is YFSETQ. The length of the CDR3 is 15 residues. Deletions cut 0 bases from V and 8 bases from J, with 12 bases between. DNA for the CDR3: TGCGCCAGCAGCTTGGCCGGGCAGGGCTATTCACCCCTCCACTTT. It translates to CASSLAGQGYSPLHF.

The V call is TRBV2, the J call TRBJ2-4; perhaps TRBD2 as D (7 bases). Germline V gene sequence: CDR1 SNHLY, CDR2 FYNNEI. V lost 1 base and J 8 bases, leaving 15 bases between the germline ends. This CDR3 contains 15 residues. In DNA form, the CDR3 reads TGTGCCAGCAGTGAAGAGGGGGGGCCGAGGTACATTCAGTACTTC. Amino acids: CASSEEGGPRYIQYF.

The chain recombines TRBV9 with TRBJ1-4; D unresolved. This CDR3 comprises 15 residues. Trimming shortened V by 4 bases and J by 8 bases, and 18 bases separated the two germline ends. The germline CDR1 and CDR2 sequences are SGDLS and YYNGEE. CDR3 amino acids: CASSHDVQRNEKLFF. CDR3 DNA: TGTGCCAGCAGCCATGATGTCCAGAGGAACGAAAAACTGTTTTTT.

The rearrangement links TRBV4-3 to TRBJ2-5; TRBD2 matches 15 bases. From germline, CDR1 is LGHNA and CDR2 YSLEER. The CDR3 contains 17 residues. V dropped 1 base and J dropped 5; count of bases not matched to a gene: 5. The CDR3: CASSQARTSGGAETQYF. CDR3 nucleotides: TGCGCCAGCAGCCAAGCCCGGACTAGCGGGGGGGCGGAGACCCAGTACTTC.

This clone was found once. The rearrangement joins TRBV5-1 to TRBJ1-1; 8 bases are shared with TRBD1. Per germline, CDR1 SGHRS and CDR2 YFSETQ. V was pared by 6 bases and J by 6 bases, with 10 bases of the junction left unmatched. CDR3 length: 14 residues. The CDR3 loop reads CASKGGAGGPEAFF. CDR3 DNA: TGCGCCAGCAAGGGCGGAGCAGGGGGCCCTGAAGCTTTCTTT.

The chain recombines TRBV11-2 with TRBJ2-5, with 12 positions matching TRBD2. The V gene end was trimmed by 5 bases and the J gene end by 6 bases; junction bases not matched to a gene: 10. Germline loops: CDR1 SGHAT, CDR2 FQNNGV. This CDR3 spans 16 amino acids. CDR3 amino acids: CASSHRTSGAGKTQYF. The DNA for the CDR3 is TGTGCCAGCAGCCATCGGACTAGCGGGGCCGGGAAGACCCAGTACTTC.

This clone was seen only once. This rearrangement joins TRBV18 to TRBJ2-7; 7 bases agree with TRBD1. After removal of 3 bases from V and 7 bases from J, the junction contained 9 bases not matched to a gene. CDR1 and CDR2 (germline): KGHSH, LQKENI. The CDR3 spans 14 residues. The CDR3 sequence: CASSPIDRAVEQYF. For the CDR3, the DNA is TGTGCCAGCTCACCTATCGACAGGGCGGTAGAGCAGTACTTC.

This clone came up once. This chain joins TRBV18 and TRBJ1-1, with D possibly being TRBD1 (5 bases). The CDR3 is 14 amino acids. The germline V gene encodes CDR1 KGHSH and CDR2 LQKENI. V dropped 3 bases and J dropped 3 bases, with 11 bases sitting between them. CDR3 loop: CASSPRDSYTEAFF. The DNA of the CDR3 is TGTGCCAGCTCACCGCGAGACAGTTACACTGAAGCTTTCTTT. The full variable domain, in which reference TRBV18 and TRBJ1-1 provide the parts outside the CDR3, is NAGVMQNPRHLVRRRGQEARLRCSPMKGHSHVYWYRQLPEEGLKFMVYLQKENIIDESGMPKERFSAEFPKEGPSILRIQQVVRGDSAAYFCASSPRDSYTEAFFGQGTRLTVV.

The rearrangement uses TRBV7-9 and TRBJ2-7, with 13 bases matching TRBD2. Germline CDR1 reads SEHNR; CDR2 reads FQNEAQ (reference sequence). With V trimmed by 5 bases and J by 4 bases, 2 bases remained unmatched. The length of the CDR3 is 14 residues. The CDR3 loop is CASSPTSGGYEQYF. CDR3 nucleotides: TGTGCCAGCAGCCCGACTAGCGGGGGGTACGAGCAGTACTTC.

V gene TRBV27 combines with J gene TRBJ1-3; no definite D call. With 0 bases removed from V and 2 bases from J, the gap between germline ends came to 8 bases. Looked up from germline, CDR1 is MNHEY and CDR2 is SMNVEV (reference sequence). The CDR3 is made up of 15 amino acids. The CDR3: CASSLSGRTGNTIYF. CDR3 sequence (DNA): TGTGCCAGCAGTTTATCGGGCAGGACTGGAAACACCATATATTTT.

The genes are TRBV7-3 and TRBJ2-7; 9 bases map to TRBD1. CDR1 and CDR2 from the germline V gene are SGHTA and FQGTGA. Unmatched junction bases numbered 3, after V lost 3 bases and J lost 0 bases. This CDR3 has 15 residues. CDR3 DNA: TGTGCCAGCAGCTTGACAGGGGGGAACTCCTACGAGCAGTACTTC. Its translation is CASSLTGGNSYEQYF.

The V and J genes are TRBV28 and TRBJ2-5; 7 bases align to TRBD2. CDR3 length equals 14 residues. The V and J ends lost 8 bases and 0 bases, in that order; junction bases with no gene match: 6. Germline V gene data show CDR1 as MDHEN and CDR2 as SYDVKM. CDR3 bases: TGTGCCAGCTCTTCCCTAGCGGACCAAGAGACCCAGTACTTC. It yields the protein CASSSLADQETQYF. Full variable domain (missing parts from reference TRBV28 and TRBJ2-5): DVKVTQSSRYLVKRTGEKVFLECVQDMDHENMFWYRQDPGLGLRLIYFSYDVKMKEKGDIPEGYSVSREKKERFSLILESASTNQTSMYLCASSSLADQETQYFGPGTRLLVL.